This T cell receptor beta chain was captured by sequencing in a study of vaccination effects on CD4 cells after COVID-19 (dated by TCRdb to between 2020 and 2023). Context from the whole study: Participants received two doses of either the BNT162b2 or the mRNA-1273 mRNA SARS-CoV-2 vaccine. The study compared SARS-CoV-2 spike-specific CD4+ TCR repertoires before and after mRNA vaccination in COVID-19 convalescent patients and infection-naive vaccine recipients. A total of some eleven COVID-19 convalescent patients and 4 SARS-CoV-2-naive healthy vaccine recipients were included in the full study. Cultures from other donors in the study were sequenced with the Oncomine TCR Beta short-read assay on an Illumina iSeq 100.

As concerns this clone: The target of this receptor is not known. Base quality data are lacking; no much larger clone is found one base away.

The V end gives up 0 bases and the J end 9 bases, leaving 8 bases in the junction not matched to a gene. Based on the germline V gene, the CDR1 and CDR2 sequences are MNHEY and SVGAGI. CDR3 length: 15 amino acids, cysteine to phenylalanine. Solely the CDR3 DNA is kept, with 45 bases framed from the first base. In the ViraFEST assay, PBMC were stimulated with viral peptide pools, and TCR sequencing was then used to find antigen-specific CD4+ T cell clonotypes based on their expansion. After roughly 11 days of culture, CD4+ T cells were isolated with the EasySep CD4+ T cell isolation kit. Healthy vaccine recipients had no prior SARS-CoV-2 infection, confirmed by negative nucleocapsid antibodies before and after vaccination. Some 2 million PBMC per well were cultured in IMDM with 5% human AB serum, roughly 10 IU/ml IL-2 and gentamicin, plus 10 ug/ml peptides. Half of the culture medium was replaced with fresh IL-2-containing medium on days 3 and 7. Unless noted otherwise, every peptide stimulation condition was grown in triplicate wells. PBMC were separated from whole blood using Ficoll-Paque Plus gradient centrifugation and were then either cryopreserved at -140C or used fresh. The overlapping peptide pools covered the spike proteins of SARS-CoV-2 and of the common cold coronaviruses HCoV-NL63, HCoV-OC43 and HCoV-229E. Genomic DNA was extracted from cultured CD4+ T cells with the QIAamp micro DNA kit.

Overall study outcomes, separate from this receptor: Only a small number of convalescent patients were included, and no early post-infection timepoints were available, which limited the study. At late post-vaccination timepoints, both infection-induced and vaccine-induced clones showed marked clonal contraction, consistent with waning T cell responses. In healthy vaccine recipients, vaccine-induced clones were almost all SARS-CoV-2 mono-reactive, with only 1 of 255 being cross-reactive with common cold coronaviruses.

Library creation used the immunoSEQ multiplex PCR assay. TCR beta CDR3 sequencing was performed on DNA from the cultured, isolated CD4+ T cells. As for the authors' bioinformatics: Non-productive TCR sequences were discarded, and reads were trimmed to the CDR3 region, with only CDR3s of 7 or more amino acids retained. The MANAFEST web app was used to pick out antigen-specific clonotypes by comparing their expansion in peptide wells with that in reference cultures. For clones to be considered positive, expansion at FDR<0.05 versus reference and all other wells, an odds ratio above 5, and a frequency above 0.1% in two replicate wells were required. A clonotype was called cross-reactive if it was significantly expanded both in SARS-CoV-2 spike wells and in at least one common cold coronavirus spike condition. CDR3 similarity was assessed by Levenshtein distance using the stringdist R package, and unrooted trees were constructed with ape in R 3.6.1. The table was pulled from immuneACCESS by TCRdb, which kept in-frame rearrangements only. Such tables lose some clones; where checked, under half of the loss comes from unresolved V genes, and the rest has no known cause. Clonal size and the V and J genes are those of that table, whereas D and trimming came from the DNA. This sample gives tens of thousands of clones in total; roughly 74% of them show up just once. Of the sample, less than 3% falls within the top ten clones.

The origin of this receptor is a human donor who received a COVID-19 vaccine. The sequencing here drew on CD4+ T cells from PBMCs cultured with HCoV-NL63 spike peptides, taken before COVID-19 vaccination. This specimen's cell subset or site label, per the study, means: HCoV-NL63 spike overlapping peptide pool stimulation. In this chain, TRBV6-5 is recombined with TRBJ2-1; 7 bases in between match TRBD2. The DNA reads TGTGCCAGCAGTTACTCGATCCTAGCGGTTCGTGAGCAGTTCTTC. Its coded protein is CASSYSILAVREQFF.